Shown below are 21 T cell receptor beta chains from a single sample sequenced in a study of beta chain features in type 1 diabetes. The study, taken as a whole, reports: Within each of all four CD4+ subsets, Type 1 diabetes patients had TCRB CDR3s that were moderately but significantly shorter.

Antigens for these TCRs are unknown. TCRB transcripts that were expressed got sequenced, as all of the isolated RNA had been reverse transcribed. Sequencing used immunoSEQ multiplex PCR; TCRdb keeps in-frame clones, though not all of them. In the table there are 330,000 or so clones, over 9.5% of which are singletons. Sequenced: naive CD4+ T cells from blood. The source is a woman aged 18-35 years with type 1 diabetes.

This clone has just a few counts. V is TRBV7-3 and J is TRBJ2-7; 9 positions agree with TRBD1. This CDR3 has 13 residues. V shed 4 bases, J shed 6 bases, and the junction held 4 bases outside the gene matches. Germline values: CDR1 SGHTA, CDR2 FQGTGA. The CDR3: CASSSGQGGEQYF. The CDR3 region has the DNA TGTGCCAGCAGCTCGGGACAGGGTGGCGAGCAGTACTTC.

About this clone itself: The same CDR3 also results from other DNA sequences found in this sample. The V gene is TRBV5-1, the J gene TRBJ1-2; the D gene is possibly TRBD1 (6 bases). This CDR3 has 13 residues. Germline V gene data show CDR1 as SGHRS and CDR2 as YFSETQ. V dropped 4 bases and J dropped 4 bases, with 11 bases sitting between them. CDR3 amino acids: CASSPDSFYGYTF. The CDR3, as DNA: TGCGCCAGCAGCCCGGACAGCTTCTATGGCTACACCTTC.

This clone showed up just a few times. A junction boundary mismatches the germline segment, possibly from a read error. The chain uses TRBV4-3 and TRBJ1-1; maybe TRBD1 (5 bases). The CDR3 runs 14 residues. Germline values: CDR1 LGHNA, CDR2 YSLEER. CDR3 DNA: TGCGCCAGCAGCCCCATGGGGCGGAACAGTGAAGCTTTCTTT. Protein sequence: CASSPMGRNSEAFF.

This clone was seen only a few times. This chain joins TRBV5-6 and TRBJ1-2, with 9 nucleotides matching TRBD1. Germline CDR1 SGHDT, CDR2 YYEEEE. The J segment lost 6 bases and the V segment lost 3 bases, leaving 12 bases of the junction unmatched. This CDR3 contains 16 residues. CDR3 sequence: CASSSNRGLAVNGYTF. CDR3 sequence (DNA): TGTGCCAGCAGCTCCAACAGGGGGCTGGCAGTCAATGGCTACACCTTC.

This chain connects TRBV29-1 to TRBJ1-4, with a tentative D call TRBD1 (6 bases). Per the germline V gene, CDR1 is SQVTM and CDR2 is ANQGSEA. V was cut by 5 bases and J by 0 bases, with 10 bases left in between. This CDR3 contains 14 residues. CDR3 in amino acids: CSVRTAATNEKLFF. As DNA, the CDR3 is TGCAGCGTTAGGACAGCGGCAACTAATGAAAAACTGTTTTTT.

The chain carries TRBV5-1 and TRBJ1-1, with a possible D match to TRBD1 (5 bases). The V end lost 5 bases, the J end lost 3 bases, and 11 bases lay between the germline ends. The CDR3 length is 13 residues. Germline V lookup: CDR1 SGHRS, CDR2 YFSETQ. Here the CDR3 reads CASSPGGDTEAFF. The DNA of the CDR3 is TGCGCCAGCAGTCCGGGGGGGGACACTGAAGCTTTCTTT.

A few counts support this clone. J is TRBJ2-3 and V is TRBV30; no clear D. CDR1 and CDR2 (germline): GTSNPN, SVGIG (reference sequence). V lost 2 bases to trimming and J lost 4 bases, with 10 bases between them. The length of the CDR3 is 13 residues. This CDR3 is CAWSFQSADTQYF. Written as DNA, the CDR3 is TGTGCCTGGAGTTTCCAATCAGCAGATACGCAGTATTTT.

This chain links TRBV11-3 with TRBJ2-3; perhaps TRBD2 as D (7 bases). The CDR3 is 14 residues long. V lost 5 bases, J lost 5 bases, and 14 bases lay in between. Germline-derived CDR1 and CDR2 are SGHNT and YENEEA. The CDR3 region has the DNA TGTGCCAGCAGCCCGGCGGGGGCAAAAGATACGCAGTATTTT. This translates into CASSPAGAKDTQYF.

The genes are TRBV7-8 and TRBJ2-5, with 7 bases aligning to TRBD1. CDR3 length: 13 amino acids. After removal of 4 bases from V and 3 bases from J, the junction contained 2 bases not matched to a gene. The V gene's germline CDR1 is SGHVS and CDR2 FQNEAQ. The CDR3 is CASSSGTEETQYF. DNA for the CDR3: TGTGCCAGCAGCTCCGGGACAGAAGAGACCCAGTACTTC.

This clone occurred a few times. The chain uses TRBV4-3 and TRBJ2-5, with 8 bases that match TRBD2. This CDR3 region has 15 residues. V lost 1 base to trimming and J lost 4 bases; unmatched junction nucleotides: 5. Germline CDR1 and CDR2: LGHNA and YSLEER. CDR3 in amino acids: CASSQGAGAGETQYF. In DNA form, the CDR3 reads TGCGCCAGCAGCCAAGGAGCGGGAGCCGGAGAGACCCAGTACTTC.

This clone was found a few times. The chain links TRBV7-2 to TRBJ2-3; 7 nucleotides match TRBD2. V lost 4 bases and J lost 0; bases outside the gene matches: 7. Germline V gives CDR1 SGHTA, CDR2 FQGNSA. CDR3 length: 16 residues. CDR3 region: CASSSWAGVSTDTQYF. The CDR3 DNA reads TGTGCCAGCAGCTCGTGGGCGGGGGTTAGCACAGATACGCAGTATTTT.

This chain connects TRBV7-2 to TRBJ2-7; possible D gene TRBD2, 5 bases. The germline gives CDR1 SGHTA, CDR2 FQGNSA. Trimming left V 6 bases short and J 0 bases short, with 12 bases between. The CDR3 has 14 residues. The CDR3 loop reads CASSLERSSYEQYF. The CDR3 nucleotides are TGTGCCAGCAGTCTAGAGCGGAGCTCCTACGAGCAGTACTTC.

V gene TRBV19 combines with J gene TRBJ2-5; tentative D call: TRBD1 (6 bases). Germline CDR1 and CDR2: LNHDA and SQIVND (reference sequence). The CDR3 sequence is 13 residues long. V lost 9 bases and J 2 bases, leaving 13 bases between the germline ends. The chain's CDR3 is CASRSDSQETQYF. CDR3 DNA: TGTGCCAGCCGCTCGGACAGTCAAGAGACCCAGTACTTC. The variable domain in full, with the rest retrieved from reference TRBV19 and TRBJ2-5, is DGGITQSPKYLFRKEGQNVTLSCEQNLNHDAMYWYRQDPGQGLRLIYYSQIVNDFQKGDIAEGYSVSREKKESFPLTVTSAQKNPTAFYLCASRSDSQETQYFGPGTRLLVL.

V gene TRBV13 combines with J gene TRBJ1-1, with unresolved D. Trimming stripped 2 bases from V and 3 bases from J, with 10 bases between. CDR3 length: 14 residues. The germline gives CDR1 PRHDT, CDR2 FYEKMQ (reference sequence). The CDR3 loop is CASSLMPADTEAFF. The CDR3 bases are TGTGCCAGCAGCTTAATGCCGGCGGACACTGAAGCTTTCTTT.

This chain connects TRBV28 to TRBJ1-4; possibly TRBD1 for D (5 bases). V shed 4 bases and J shed 0 bases, with 9 bases lying between them. CDR1 MDHEN and CDR2 SYDVKM come from the germline V gene. This CDR3 spans 15 amino acids. The CDR3, as DNA: TGTGCCAGCAGTTCCCCGACAGCAACTAATGAAAAACTGTTTTTT. The encoded protein is CASSSPTATNEKLFF. Variable domain in full (rest from reference TRBV28 and TRBJ1-4): DVKVTQSSRYLVKRTGEKVFLECVQDMDHENMFWYRQDPGLGLRLIYFSYDVKMKEKGDIPEGYSVSREKKERFSLILESASTNQTSMYLCASSSPTATNEKLFFGSGTQLSVL.

The chain couples TRBV5-1 to TRBJ2-7, with 7 positions matching TRBD2. Germline V gene sequence: CDR1 SGHRS, CDR2 YFSETQ. After removal of 7 bases from V and 0 bases from J, the junction contained 4 bases not matched to a gene. The CDR3 is 13 amino acids. CDR3 DNA sequence: TGCGCCAGCCAAGCTAGCGGCTCCTACGAGCAGTACTTC. Its translation: CASQASGSYEQYF.

Written as DNA, the CDR3 is TGTGCCAGTAGTAGGGCCACCCGTGCTTTCTTT. This translates into CASSRATRAFF. This chain uses TRBV19 with TRBJ1-1; D remains ambiguous. V dropped 4 bases and J dropped 11 bases, with 11 bases sitting between them. CDR3 size: 11 residues. Per the germline V gene, CDR1 is LNHDA and CDR2 is SQIVND (reference sequence).

The V and J genes are TRBV28 and TRBJ2-3; tentatively, D is TRBD1 (5 bases). The germline V and J ends were trimmed by 6 bases and 4 bases, with 17 bases remaining between them. Germline V gene data show CDR1 as MDHEN and CDR2 as SYDVKM. The CDR3 sequence is 15 residues long. The CDR3 region is CASSGFRQSADTQYF. The CDR3 DNA is TGTGCCAGCAGCGGGTTCAGACAGTCAGCAGATACGCAGTATTTT.

This chain joins TRBV19 and TRBJ1-2; 9 bases map to TRBD1. This CDR3 contains 14 residues. Germline-derived CDR1 and CDR2 are LNHDA and SQIVND (reference sequence). After removal of 4 bases from V and 8 bases from J, the junction contained 8 bases not matched to a gene. The CDR3 is CASSTHDRGFGYTF. CDR3 bases: TGTGCCAGTAGTACCCACGACAGGGGGTTCGGCTACACCTTC.

This clone was picked up a small number of times. This chain joins TRBV6-6 and TRBJ1-2; no definite D call. Germline-derived CDR1 and CDR2 are MNHNY and SVGAGI (reference sequence). The CDR3 is made up of 13 amino acids. V shed 2 bases and J shed 8 bases, with 12 bases lying between them. CDR3 amino acids: CASSYRSAQGYTF. CDR3 bases: TGTGCCAGCAGTTACCGGTCGGCACAGGGCTACACCTTC.

This clone was observed a few times. The V gene is TRBV6-6, the J gene TRBJ1-1; D unclear. Trimming removed 6 bases at V and 0 bases at J, with 14 bases between. The germline gives CDR1 MNHNY, CDR2 SVGAGI (reference sequence). CDR3 length equals 15 residues. Here the CDR3 reads CASSEVFRLNTEAFF. The CDR3 nucleotides are TGTGCCAGCAGCGAGGTATTTCGTCTGAACACTGAAGCTTTCTTT.